The rows below give T cell receptor beta chains drawn from one sample of a study of blood T cell repertoires in COVID-19. The protocol was immunoSEQ multiplex PCR, while the TCRdb copy is restricted to in-frame clones and leaves out a portion. The sample shows 150,000 or so clones, roughly 84% of them seen only once. Sequenced: peripheral blood. These receptors were obtained from a man in his fifties or sixties with active or convalescent COVID-19. Both conserved end residues are part of each CDR3. The D gene is left open where the match is weak. The size field is filled for only some rows; it gives once, few, many or a size class.

>TRBV5-1|once|TRBD1|TRBJ1-1|16
CASSSGQGARDTEAFF
TGCGCCAGCAGCTCGGGACAGGGGGCGCGGGACACTGAAGCTTTCTTT
>TRBV5-8|.|.|TRBJ1-2|16
CASSAWTGNSDYGYTF
TGTGCCAGCAGCGCCTGGACTGGCAACTCTGACTATGGCTACACCTTC
>TRBV6-1|.|.|TRBJ1-5|13
CASSDRVRQPQHF
TGTGCCAGCAGTGACAGGGTTCGCCAGCCCCAGCATTTT
>TRBV19|.|TRBD2|TRBJ2-5|17
CASSIIGLAGIQETQYF
TGTGCCAGTAGTATCATCGGACTAGCGGGAATCCAAGAGACCCAGTACTTC
>TRBV3-1/TRBV3-2|.|.|TRBJ2-1|15
CASSQDQRAYNEQFF
TGTGCCAGCAGCCAAGATCAGCGGGCCTACAATGAGCAGTTCTTC
>TRBV20-1|.|TRBD2|TRBJ2-1|16
CSASVIAGPLNNEQFF
TGCAGTGCTAGTGTGATAGCGGGACCCCTAAACAATGAGCAGTTCTTC
>TRBV4-3|.|.|TRBJ2-2|17
CASSQDRSRRITGELFF
TGCGCCAGCAGCCAAGATCGGTCTAGGCGAATCACCGGGGAGCTGTTTTTT
>TRBV27|.|TRBD1|TRBJ1-1|18
CASSPVRPTGGIDTEAFF
TGTGCCAGCAGTCCGGTAAGGCCCACAGGGGGCATCGACACTGAAGCTTTCTTT
>TRBV5-1|.|.|TRBJ1-1|15
CASSLVLTGDTEAFF
TGCGCCAGCAGCTTGGTCCTTACCGGAGACACTGAAGCTTTCTTT
>TRBV19|few|.|TRBJ1-4|12
CASTMGDEKLFF
TGTGCCAGCACCATGGGAGATGAAAAACTGTTTTTT
>TRBV18|.|TRBD2|TRBJ2-3|15
CASSPGLAGTDTQYF
TGTGCCAGCTCACCAGGACTAGCAGGTACAGATACGCAGTATTTT
>TRBV6-5|.|TRBD1|TRBJ1-1|14
CASSKRAGGPEAFF
TGTGCCAGCAGTAAAAGGGCAGGGGGGCCTGAAGCTTTCTTT
>TRBV4-2|.|TRBD1|TRBJ1-5|15
CASSQRQGANQPQHF
TGTGCCAGCAGCCAAAGACAGGGGGCAAATCAGCCCCAGCATTTT
>TRBV19|.|.|TRBJ2-7|13
CASSIGQAYEQYF
TGTGCCAGTAGTATAGGACAGGCCTACGAGCAGTACTTC
>TRBV20-1|.|TRBD1|TRBJ1-1|11
CSGDRATEAFF
TGCAGTGGGGACAGGGCTACTGAAGCTTTCTTT
>TRBV27|.|TRBD1|TRBJ1-6|15
CASSRTGTGDSPLHF
TGTGCCAGCAGTCGAACCGGGACAGGGGATTCACCCCTCCACTTT
>TRBV4-3|.|.|TRBJ1-2|13
CASSRGGGNGYTF
TGCGCCAGCAGCCGCGGGGGGGGAAATGGCTACACCTTC
>TRBV28|.|.|TRBJ1-2|15
CASNLRWGGHYGYTF
TGTGCCAGCAACCTTAGGTGGGGGGGCCACTATGGCTACACCTTC
>TRBV5-4|.|TRBD2|TRBJ2-1|17
CASSRSGGSSSYNEQFF
TGTGCCAGCAGCCGTAGCGGGGGGTCCAGCTCCTACAATGAGCAGTTCTTC
>TRBV13|.|TRBD1|TRBJ2-1|13
CASRKEAGGEQFF
TGTGCCAGCAGGAAGGAGGCAGGGGGTGAGCAGTTCTTC
>TRBV18|few|.|TRBJ1-1|14
CASSPRVDGTEAFF
TGTGCCAGCTCACCAAGAGTCGACGGGACTGAAGCTTTCTTT
>TRBV7-4|.|TRBD1|TRBJ1-4|17
CASSLPGQGAANEKLFF
TGTGCCAGCAGCCTTCCGGGACAGGGGGCGGCTAATGAAAAACTGTTTTTT
>TRBV5-1|.|TRBD2|TRBJ2-5|17
CASSLEERERFQETQYF
TGCGCCAGCAGCTTGGAGGAGCGGGAGAGATTCCAAGAGACCCAGTACTTC
>TRBV5-1|.|TRBD2|TRBJ2-1|16
CASSLGTSVSYNEQFF
TGCGCCAGCAGCTTGGGGACTAGCGTCTCCTACAATGAGCAGTTCTTC
>TRBV28|.|TRBD1|TRBJ1-5|15
CASSVGQGSNQPQHF
TGTGCCAGCAGTGTAGGACAGGGCAGCAATCAGCCCCAGCATTTT
>TRBV6-6|few|TRBD1|TRBJ2-7|14
CASRPGTGVYEQYF
TGTGCCAGCAGACCCGGGACAGGGGTCTACGAGCAGTACTTC
>TRBV4-2|.|.|TRBJ2-1|13
CASSQTGQIIQFF
TGTGCCAGCAGCCAAACGGGACAAATCATACAGTTCTTC
>TRBV9|.|TRBD2|TRBJ2-5|15
CASSVEAGGPETQYF
TGTGCCAGCAGCGTAGAAGCGGGGGGGCCGGAGACCCAGTACTTC
>TRBV27|once|.|TRBJ2-1|14
CASRNPLAFNEQFF
TGTGCCAGCAGAAACCCTCTAGCGTTCAATGAGCAGTTCTTC
>TRBV3-1/TRBV3-2|.|TRBD2|TRBJ2-1|17
CASSQEWASGVYNEQFF
TGTGCCAGCAGCCAAGAGTGGGCTAGCGGGGTCTACAATGAGCAGTTCTTC
>TRBV6-2/TRBV6-3|once|TRBD2|TRBJ2-3|15
CASSSGTSGPDTQYF
TGTGCCAGCAGTTCCGGGACTAGCGGCCCAGATACGCAGTATTTT